Reported below is one TCR beta chain. What it recognizes is unknown. V lost 3 bases to trimming and J lost 0 bases; unmatched junction nucleotides: 4. The CDR3 sequence is 16 residues long. Germline V CDR1 and CDR2: SGHNT, YYREEE (reference sequence). During its preparation, the TCRbeta library received unique molecular identifiers. TCRdb recomputed calls from the PCR reads with MiXCR, one row per CDR3 protein. The repertoire includes about 580,000 distinct CDR3 sequences, under 30% of them detected once, and less than 15% sits in the top ten. This entry is derived from a study of T-cell reconstitution after alpha-beta-depleted transplantation in children. Regarding the study as a whole: Some patients' high day-60 TCRbeta diversity was attributed to recipient cells surviving conditioning. It was newly produced T cells that mostly accounted for T-cell counts and diversity one year after transplant. Several hundred rapidly expanded clones from non-depleted graft cells reportedly supplied alpha-beta T cells about two months post-transplant.

Sequencing used PBMCs, mostly from graft donor cells, obtained 360 days after TCRalphabeta/CD19-depleted stem cell transplant. This chain joins TRBV5-4 and TRBJ2-5; 11 positions agree with TRBD2. The origin of this receptor is a boy under three years old who had a stem cell transplant for acute myeloid leukemia, so the T cells may come from the graft donor. CDR3 protein: CASSSGLAGYQETQYF. In DNA, the CDR3 is TGTGCCAGCAGCTCCGGACTAGCGGGTTACCAAGAGACCCAGTACTTC.